The 18 T cell receptor beta chains presented below share a single source sample, sequenced in a study of identical twins. From the 5' RACE reads, TCRdb called clonotypes with MiXCR, one entry per CDR3 protein. Seen here are about 210,000 distinct CDR3 sequences, around 10% observed once, and the top ten hold around 5%. Sequenced material: memory (CD45RO+) T cells sorted from blood. The receptors derive from a woman aged 18-29 years in good health.

There are many counts of this clonotype. The chain carries TRBV7-9 and TRBJ2-7; 10 nucleotides match TRBD2. Germline V lookup: CDR1 SEHNR, CDR2 FQNEAQ (reference sequence). The CDR3 covers 13 residues. Trimming at V came to 6 bases and at J to 2 bases, leaving 1 base not matched to a gene. CDR3 region: CASRLAGPYEQYF. CDR3 coding DNA: TGTGCCAGCAGACTAGCGGGGCCCTACGAGCAGTACTTC.

This clonotype has ten or more counts. The chain is built from TRBV5-1 and TRBJ1-1; no clear D. Germline V CDR1 and CDR2: SGHRS, YFSETQ. The CDR3 is 14 amino acids. Trimming stripped 0 bases from V and 4 bases from J, with 10 bases between. The CDR3 DNA follows: TGCGCCAGCAGCTTGGGGGGAAGGAGCACTGAAGCTTTCTTT. Its translation is CASSLGGRSTEAFF. The entire variable domain, with the rest obtained from reference TRBV5-1 and TRBJ1-1, is as follows: KAGVTQTPRYLIKTRGQQVTLSCSPISGHRSVSWYQQTPGQGLQFLFEYFSETQRNKGNFPGRFSGRQFSNSRSEMNVSTLELGDSALYLCASSLGGRSTEAFFGQGTRLTVV.

The chain is built from TRBV20-1 and TRBJ2-5; perhaps TRBD1 as D (6 bases). The ends were cut back, 2 bases at V and 3 bases at J, with 13 bases in the middle. The CDR3 has 14 residues. The germline V gene has CDR1 DFQATT and CDR2 SNEGSKA (reference sequence). CDR3: CSARKAGVEETQYF. In DNA form, the CDR3 reads TGCAGTGCTAGAAAGGCAGGGGTTGAAGAGACCCAGTACTTC.

This clonotype was detected only a few times. The CDR3 reads CSATGITNEKLFF. DNA of the CDR3: TGCAGTGCTACAGGGATAACTAATGAAAAACTGTTTTTT. The V and J genes are TRBV20-1 and TRBJ1-4, with a possible D match to TRBD1 (5 bases). Trimming pared 4 bases from V and 1 base from J, leaving 7 bases between. The CDR3 contains 13 residues. Germline values: CDR1 DFQATT, CDR2 SNEGSKA (reference sequence).

In this sample, this clonotype turned up many times. The V gene is TRBV7-2, the J gene TRBJ2-3; unclear D gene. The CDR3 consists of 14 residues. Per the germline V gene, CDR1 is SGHTA and CDR2 is FQGNSA. Trimming removed 6 bases at V and 0 bases at J, with 10 bases between. The CDR3 DNA sequence: TGTGCCAGCAGACGCCCTGACAGCACAGATACGCAGTATTTT. Translated: CASRRPDSTDTQYF.

This clonotype was found a few times. The V call is TRBV5-6, the J call TRBJ1-1; D gene uncertain. V was trimmed by 1 base and J by 3 bases, leaving 7 bases between them. The CDR3 sequence is 13 residues long. CDR1 SGHDT and CDR2 YYEEEE come from the germline V gene. DNA for the CDR3: TGTGCCAGCAGCTTGAACGGGTACACTGAAGCTTTCTTT. It encodes CASSLNGYTEAFF. Supplemented by reference TRBV5-6 and TRBJ1-1, the full variable domain reads DAGVTQSPTHLIKTRGQQVTLRCSPKSGHDTVSWYQQALGQGPQFIFQYYEEEERQRGNFPDRFSGHQFPNYSSELNVNALLLGDSALYLCASSLNGYTEAFFGQGTRLTVV.

This clonotype turned up a few times. The J gene is TRBJ1-2, the V gene TRBV29-1, with D possibly being TRBD1 (5 bases). The CDR3 extends over 16 amino acids. V was trimmed by 0 bases and J by 8 bases, leaving 22 bases between them. Germline assignment: CDR1 SQVTM and CDR2 ANQGSEA. The CDR3 DNA reads TGCAGCGTTGAAGATCTCGAACGGGACTGGGGTGGAGGCTACACCTTC. Protein: CSVEDLERDWGGGYTF.

There are many counts of this clonotype. The CDR3 protein is CASSSTRGPDAYEQYF. The CDR3 coding sequence is TGTGCCAGCAGCTCTACCAGGGGTCCCGATGCCTACGAGCAGTACTTC. This sequence joins TRBV12-3 or TRBV12-4 and TRBJ2-7; a possible D gene is TRBD1 (6 bases). V was shortened by 6 bases and J by 2 bases, with 20 bases between the two germline ends. The CDR3 has 16 amino acids.

CDR3: CASSLLAGVGYEQYF. CDR3 bases: TGTGCCAGCAGTCTTTTAGCGGGAGTCGGCTACGAGCAGTACTTC. This rearrangement joins TRBV2 to TRBJ2-7, with TRBD2 identical over 9 bases. Germline CDR1 SNHLY, CDR2 FYNNEI. This CDR3 comprises 15 residues. After removal of 5 bases from V and 3 bases from J, the junction contained 8 bases not matched to a gene.

This clonotype was counted a few times. This chain joins TRBV20-1 and TRBJ2-5, with TRBD2 matching over 7 bases. V lost 6 bases, J lost 2 bases, and 6 bases stayed unmatched. The length of the CDR3 is 13 residues. CDR1 and CDR2 from the germline V gene are DFQATT and SNEGSKA (reference sequence). The CDR3 sequence is CSATPSGQETQYF. The CDR3 nucleotides read TGCAGTGCCACCCCTAGCGGACAAGAGACCCAGTACTTC.

The chain joins TRBV30 to TRBJ2-2; D is uncertain. The CDR3 contains 14 residues. Trimming shortened V by 0 bases and J by 8 bases, and 13 bases separated the two germline ends. Germline V gives CDR1 GTSNPN, CDR2 SVGIG (reference sequence). CDR3 amino acids: CAWSVLHSGGELFF. CDR3 coding DNA: TGTGCCTGGAGTGTACTCCACTCGGGTGGGGAGCTGTTTTTT.

This clonotype turned up a few times. This chain uses TRBV24-1 with TRBJ2-2; D ambiguous. Germline V gene lookup returns CDR1 KGHDR and CDR2 SFDVKD. Deletions cut 11 bases from V and 3 bases from J, with 12 bases between. The CDR3 is made up of 13 amino acids. CDR3 sequence (DNA): TGTGCCAGTGAGTCCCTGGACACCGGGGAGCTGTTTTTT. As protein: CASESLDTGELFF.

The rearrangement joins TRBV6-1 to TRBJ1-2; TRBD1 aligns across 10 bases. Germline assignment: CDR1 MNHNS and CDR2 SASEGT. The CDR3 loop spans 17 amino acids. V shed 5 bases and J 4 bases; nucleotides not matched to a gene: 13. The CDR3 DNA reads as TGTGCCAGCAGTCGACAGGGGGCGCAGGGTCGGACCTATGGCTACACCTTC. It is translated as CASSRQGAQGRTYGYTF.

This clonotype was seen repeatedly, ten times or more. V usage is TRBV11-2 and J usage is TRBJ2-7; 10 bases are a match to TRBD2. V gave up 1 base and J gave up 6 bases; unmatched junction bases: 6. Germline V CDR1 and CDR2: SGHAT, FQNNGV. The CDR3 has 15 residues. Here the CDR3 DNA reads TGTGCCAGCAGCTTAGTGCCTAGCGGGAGTTCCGAGCAGTACTTC. Amino acid sequence: CASSLVPSGSSEQYF.

This rearrangement joins TRBV5-8 to TRBJ2-3; the D call may be TRBD1 or TRBD2 (6 bases each). V gave up 4 bases and J gave up 13 bases, with 16 bases separating them. The germline CDR1 and CDR2 sequences are SGHTS and YDEGEE. This CDR3 is built from 12 residues. The CDR3 region has the DNA TGTGCCAGCAGCCCTAGGGGGGACCTTGAGTATTTT. Translation gives CASSPRGDLEYF.

This clonotype was seen a few times. Here the CDR3 DNA reads TGTGCCAGCAGCTCCCTGACTAGCGGGATGGATACGCAGTATTTT. It is translated as CASSSLTSGMDTQYF. The V gene is TRBV3-1, the J gene TRBJ2-3; 11 bases map to TRBD2. This CDR3 region has 15 residues. Unmatched junction bases numbered 7, after V lost 5 bases and J lost 6 bases. Germline lookup yields CDR1 LGHDT and CDR2 YNNKEL (reference sequence).

The chain links TRBV2 to TRBJ1-6, with D perhaps matching TRBD1 (5 bases). Between the trimmed V and J ends, which lost 8 bases and 8 bases, there was a span of 10 bases. The CDR3 is 12 residues long. The germline CDR1 and CDR2 sequences are SNHLY and FYNNEI. For the CDR3, the DNA is TGTGCCAGCCTTAGGGGAGATTCACCCCTCCACTTT. The encoded protein is CASLRGDSPLHF.

This clonotype has just a few counts. The chain links TRBV18 to TRBJ2-7; D remains ambiguous. The CDR3 loop spans 13 amino acids. V lost 3 bases to trimming and J lost 2 bases, with 8 bases between them. Germline CDR1 and CDR2: KGHSH and LQKENI. In DNA, the CDR3 is TGTGCCAGCTCACCGCGTGTCACCTACGAGCAGTACTTC. Translation gives CASSPRVTYEQYF. The whole variable domain, filled in from reference TRBV18 and TRBJ2-7, reads NAGVMQNPRHLVRRRGQEARLRCSPMKGHSHVYWYRQLPEEGLKFMVYLQKENIIDESGMPKERFSAEFPKEGPSILRIQQVVRGDSAAYFCASSPRVTYEQYFGPGTRLTVT.